Listed here are 10 T cell receptor beta chains from one sample, sequenced in a study of blood T cell repertoires in COVID-19. This table comes from immunoSEQ multiplex PCR, and its TCRdb copy is limited to in-frame clones, with some not included. This table holds approximately 440,000 clones, around 90% found once. Source material: PBMCs or T cells enriched from blood (not recorded which). The receptors here all came from a woman under 30 who had recovered from COVID-19.

CDR3 coding DNA: TGTGCCAGCAGCACCGGGACTAGCACAGATACGCAGTATTTT. It is translated as CASSTGTSTDTQYF. The chain uses TRBV9 and TRBJ2-3; maybe TRBD2 (6 bases). The CDR3 spans 14 residues. Germline V gene data show CDR1 as SGDLS and CDR2 as YYNGEE. V gave up 4 bases and J gave up 0 bases, with 9 bases separating them. The full variable domain, in which reference TRBV9 and TRBJ2-3 provide the parts outside the CDR3, is DSGVTQTPKHLITATGQRVTLRCSPRSGDLSVYWYQQSLDQGLQFLIQYYNGEERAKGNILERFSAQQFPDLHSELNLSSLELGDSALYFCASSTGTSTDTQYFGPGTRLTVL.

The sample holds a few counts of this clone. The rearrangement joins TRBV6-5 to TRBJ1-3, with D unclear. The germline CDR1 and CDR2 sequences are MNHEY and SVGAGI. CDR3 length equals 13 residues. Between the trimmed V and J ends, which lost 5 bases and 2 bases, there was a span of 7 bases. The CDR3 reads CASSQVTGNTIYF. In nucleotides, the CDR3 is TGTGCCAGCAGTCAGGTGACTGGAAACACCATATATTTT.

This CDR3 reads CASSPLAGADTQYF. The CDR3 DNA is TGTGCCAGCTCACCGCTAGCGGGAGCAGATACGCAGTATTTT. The V call is TRBV18, the J call TRBJ2-3; 10 bases map to TRBD2. The CDR3 extends over 14 amino acids. Germline loops: CDR1 KGHSH, CDR2 LQKENI. V shed 3 bases and J 4 bases; nucleotides not matched to a gene: 1.

This clone came up a few times. The chain combines TRBV7-9 with TRBJ1-6, with D possibly matching TRBD1 (5 bases). V lost 6 bases and J 9 bases, leaving 15 bases between the germline ends. The germline V gene encodes CDR1 SEHNR and CDR2 FQNEAQ (reference sequence). The CDR3 totals 14 residues. CDR3 sequence (DNA): TGTGCCAGCAGGGGGGGATGGGATTCTTCACCCCTCCACTTT. Amino acid sequence: CASRGGWDSSPLHF.

The rearrangement joins TRBV11-3 to TRBJ2-2; the match to TRBD2 covers 9 bases. The V and J ends lost 1 base and 7 bases, in that order; junction bases with no gene match: 7. CDR1 is SGHNT, CDR2 YENEEA, per germline. The CDR3 consists of 16 residues. The CDR3 sequence is CASSLGDSGGIGELFF. DNA of the CDR3: TGTGCCAGCAGCTTAGGAGATAGCGGGGGAATCGGGGAGCTGTTTTTT.

This clone has only one observation. The chain combines TRBV4-1 with TRBJ2-7, with D tentatively TRBD1 (6 bases). Germline loops: CDR1 MGHRA, CDR2 YSYEKL. V lost 1 base and J 2 bases, leaving 15 bases between the germline ends. This CDR3 region has 16 residues. DNA for the CDR3: TGCGCCAGCAGCCAAGTTGCTGCGACAGGAGCCTACGAGCAGTACTTC. Protein product: CASSQVAATGAYEQYF.

The chain recombines TRBV2 with TRBJ2-7; D is ambiguous. This CDR3 contains 14 residues. From germline, CDR1 is SNHLY and CDR2 FYNNEI. The V end lost 2 bases, the J end lost 5 bases, and 13 bases lay between the germline ends. CDR3 nucleotides: TGTGCCAGCAGTGAAAACTCCCCCCGGGACGAGCAGTACTTC. It codes for CASSENSPRDEQYF. Full variable domain (remainder filled in from reference TRBV2 and TRBJ2-7): EPEVTQTPSHQVTQMGQEVILRCVPISNHLYFYWYRQILGQKVEFLVSFYNNEISEKSEIFDDQFSVERPDGSNFTLKIRSTKLEDSAMYFCASSENSPRDEQYFGPGTRLTVT.

The chain links TRBV5-1 to TRBJ2-7; D unresolved. The CDR3 extends over 14 amino acids. The V gene's germline CDR1 is SGHRS and CDR2 YFSETQ. V lost 4 bases to trimming and J lost 6 bases, with 17 bases between them. The CDR3: CASSVKSNLPEQYF. CDR3 DNA sequence: TGCGCCAGCAGCGTTAAGAGCAATCTCCCCGAGCAGTACTTC. The whole variable domain, remainder taken from reference TRBV5-1 and TRBJ2-7, is KAGVTQTPRYLIKTRGQQVTLSCSPISGHRSVSWYQQTPGQGLQFLFEYFSETQRNKGNFPGRFSGRQFSNSRSEMNVSTLELGDSALYLCASSVKSNLPEQYFGPGTRLTVT.

The rearrangement joins TRBV3-1 (or the pseudogene TRBV3-2) to TRBJ2-3; a possible D gene is TRBD2 (5 bases). CDR1 and CDR2 from the germline V gene are LGHDT and YNNKEL (reference sequence). V lost 5 bases and J lost 1, with 7 bases in between. CDR3 size: 13 residues. CDR3 amino acids: CASSERGTDTQYF. The CDR3, as DNA: TGTGCCAGCAGCGAGAGGGGCACAGATACGCAGTATTTT.

The rearrangement uses TRBV2 and TRBJ1-5; tentative D call: TRBD1 (5 bases). This CDR3 contains 14 residues. V was cut by 8 bases and J by 3 bases, with 14 bases left in between. The germline V gene has CDR1 SNHLY and CDR2 FYNNEI. The CDR3 DNA is TGTGCCAGCGATATCACAGGTTTCAATCAGCCCCAGCATTTT. The encoded protein is CASDITGFNQPQHF.